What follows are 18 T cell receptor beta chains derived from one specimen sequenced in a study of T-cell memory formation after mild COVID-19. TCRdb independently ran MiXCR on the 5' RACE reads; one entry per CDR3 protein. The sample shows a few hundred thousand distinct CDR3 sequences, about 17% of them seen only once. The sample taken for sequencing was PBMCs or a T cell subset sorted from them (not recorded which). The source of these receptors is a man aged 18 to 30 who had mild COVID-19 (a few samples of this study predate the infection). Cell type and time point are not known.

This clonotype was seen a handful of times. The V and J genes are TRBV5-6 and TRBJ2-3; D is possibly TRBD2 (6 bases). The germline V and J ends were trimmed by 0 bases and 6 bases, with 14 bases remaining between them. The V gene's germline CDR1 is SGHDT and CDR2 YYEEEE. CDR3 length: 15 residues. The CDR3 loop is CASSLVRGIRDTQYF. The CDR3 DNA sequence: TGTGCCAGCAGCTTGGTCCGGGGGATTCGGGATACGCAGTATTTT.

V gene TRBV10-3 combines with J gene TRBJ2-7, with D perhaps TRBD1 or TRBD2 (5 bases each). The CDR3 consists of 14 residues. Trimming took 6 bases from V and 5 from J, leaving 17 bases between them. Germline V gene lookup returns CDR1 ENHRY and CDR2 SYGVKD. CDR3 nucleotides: TGTGCCATCAGACTGTTGGGGGAAACCCACGAGCAGTACTTC. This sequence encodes CAIRLLGETHEQYF.

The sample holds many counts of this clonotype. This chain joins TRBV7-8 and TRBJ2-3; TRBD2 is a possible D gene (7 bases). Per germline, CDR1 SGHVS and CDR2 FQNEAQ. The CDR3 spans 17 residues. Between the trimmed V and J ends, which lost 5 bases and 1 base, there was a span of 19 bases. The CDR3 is CASSARGRGGGTDTQYF. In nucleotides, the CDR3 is TGTGCCAGCAGCGCCCGAGGCCGAGGGGGGGGCACAGATACGCAGTATTTT.

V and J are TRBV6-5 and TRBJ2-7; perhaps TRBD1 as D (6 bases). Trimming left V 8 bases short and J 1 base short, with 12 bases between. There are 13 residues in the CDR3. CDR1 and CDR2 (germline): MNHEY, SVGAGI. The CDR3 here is CASVGAGSYEQYF. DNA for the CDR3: TGTGCCAGCGTGGGGGCAGGGTCCTACGAGCAGTACTTC.

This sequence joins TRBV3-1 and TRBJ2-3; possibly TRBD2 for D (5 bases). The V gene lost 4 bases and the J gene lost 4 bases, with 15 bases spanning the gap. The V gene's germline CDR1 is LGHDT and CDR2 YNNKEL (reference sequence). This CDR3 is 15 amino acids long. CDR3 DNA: TGTGCCAGCAGCCCCCCTTACGGGATACCAGATACGCAGTATTTT. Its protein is CASSPPYGIPDTQYF.

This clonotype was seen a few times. CDR3 DNA sequence: TGTGCCAGCAGCGCCCTACAGGGGAGGGCTGAAGCTTTCTTT. The encoded protein is CASSALQGRAEAFF. The V call is TRBV7-2, the J call TRBJ1-1, with TRBD1 matching over 7 bases. Trimming at V came to 5 bases and at J to 6 bases, leaving 9 bases not matched to a gene. The V gene's germline CDR1 is SGHTA and CDR2 FQGNSA. This CDR3 is built from 14 residues.

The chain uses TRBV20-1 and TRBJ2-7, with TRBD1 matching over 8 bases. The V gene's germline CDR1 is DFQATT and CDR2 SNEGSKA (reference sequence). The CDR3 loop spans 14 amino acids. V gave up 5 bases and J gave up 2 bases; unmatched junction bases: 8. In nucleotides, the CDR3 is TGCAGTGCTCGCGGACAGGGCCTTACCTACGAGCAGTACGTC. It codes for CSARGQGLTYEQYV.

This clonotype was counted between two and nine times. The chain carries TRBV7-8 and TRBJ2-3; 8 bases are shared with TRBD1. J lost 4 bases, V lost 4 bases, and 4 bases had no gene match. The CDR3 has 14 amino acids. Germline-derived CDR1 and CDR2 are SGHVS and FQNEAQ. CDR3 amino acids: CASSYDRGSDTQYF. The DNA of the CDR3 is TGTGCCAGCAGCTACGACAGGGGTTCAGATACGCAGTATTTT.

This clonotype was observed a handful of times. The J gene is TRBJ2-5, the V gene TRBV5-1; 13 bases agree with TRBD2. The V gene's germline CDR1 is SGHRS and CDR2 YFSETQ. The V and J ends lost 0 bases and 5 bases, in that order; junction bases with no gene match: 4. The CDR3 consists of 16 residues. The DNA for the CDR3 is TGCGCCAGCAGCTTGGGGACTAGCGGGGGATCGGAGACCCAGTACTTC. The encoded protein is CASSLGTSGGSETQYF.

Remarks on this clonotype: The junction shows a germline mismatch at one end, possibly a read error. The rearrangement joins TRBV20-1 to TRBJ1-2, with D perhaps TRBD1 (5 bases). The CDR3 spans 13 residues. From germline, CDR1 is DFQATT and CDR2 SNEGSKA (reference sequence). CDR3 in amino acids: CSAIDRDLGARPF. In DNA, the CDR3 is TGCAGTGCTATCGACCGAGATTTAGGGGCTAGGCCCTTC.

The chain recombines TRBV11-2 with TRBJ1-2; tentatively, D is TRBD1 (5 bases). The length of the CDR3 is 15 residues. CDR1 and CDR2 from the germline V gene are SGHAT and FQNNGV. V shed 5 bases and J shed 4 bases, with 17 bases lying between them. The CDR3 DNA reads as TGTGCCAGCAGCCCCCGGAGCGGGGACCCCTATGGCTACACCTTC. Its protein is CASSPRSGDPYGYTF.

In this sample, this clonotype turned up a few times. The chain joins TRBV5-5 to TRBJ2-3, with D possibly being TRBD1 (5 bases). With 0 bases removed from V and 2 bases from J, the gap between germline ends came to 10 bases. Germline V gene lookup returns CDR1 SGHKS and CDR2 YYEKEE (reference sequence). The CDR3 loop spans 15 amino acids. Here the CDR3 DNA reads TGTGCCAGCAGCTTGGAGGCAGGGATCACAGATACGCAGTATTTT. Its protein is CASSLEAGITDTQYF.

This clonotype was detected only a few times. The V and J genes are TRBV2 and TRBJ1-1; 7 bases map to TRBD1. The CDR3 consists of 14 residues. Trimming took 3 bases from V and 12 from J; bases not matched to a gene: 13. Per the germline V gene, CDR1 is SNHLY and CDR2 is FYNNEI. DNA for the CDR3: TGTGCCAGCAGTGACGGGGTAGGGGCAGGGGGAACTTTCTTT. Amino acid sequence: CASSDGVGAGGTFF.

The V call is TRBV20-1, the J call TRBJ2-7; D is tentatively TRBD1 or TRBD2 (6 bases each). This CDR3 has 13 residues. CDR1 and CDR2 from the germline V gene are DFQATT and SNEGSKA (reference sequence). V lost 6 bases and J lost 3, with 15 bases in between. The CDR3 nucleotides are TGCAGTGCAGGGGACGGGGGCAGCTACGAGCAGTACGTC. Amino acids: CSAGDGGSYEQYV.

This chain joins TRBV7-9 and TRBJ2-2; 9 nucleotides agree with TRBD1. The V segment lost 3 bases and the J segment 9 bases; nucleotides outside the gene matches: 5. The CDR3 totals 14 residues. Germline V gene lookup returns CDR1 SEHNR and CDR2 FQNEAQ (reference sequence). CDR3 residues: CASSLGQGRRELFF. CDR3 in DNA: TGTGCCAGCAGCTTGGGACAGGGACGGCGGGAGCTGTTTTTT.

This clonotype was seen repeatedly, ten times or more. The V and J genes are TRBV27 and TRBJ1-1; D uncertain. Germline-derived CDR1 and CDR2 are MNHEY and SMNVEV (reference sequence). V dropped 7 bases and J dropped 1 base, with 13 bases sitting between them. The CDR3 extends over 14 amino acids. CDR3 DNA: TGTGCCAGCACCCTGACGAGTGCGAACACTGAAGCTTTCTTT. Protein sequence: CASTLTSANTEAFF.

The CDR3 here is CASSYRTSGGARTGELFF. The CDR3 bases are TGTGCCAGCAGTTACCGGACTAGCGGGGGGGCCCGGACCGGGGAGCTGTTTTTT. J is TRBJ2-2 and V is TRBV28, with 15 nucleotides matching TRBD2. Germline V CDR1 and CDR2: MDHEN, SYDVKM. V lost 4 bases to trimming and J lost 5 bases; unmatched junction nucleotides: 8. This CDR3 has 18 amino acids.

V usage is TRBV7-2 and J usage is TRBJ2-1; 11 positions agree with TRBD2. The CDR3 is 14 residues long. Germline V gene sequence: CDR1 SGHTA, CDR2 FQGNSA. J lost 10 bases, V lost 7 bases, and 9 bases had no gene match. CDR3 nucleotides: TGTGCCAGCACCCAACCGGGACTAGCGGTAGAGCAGTTCTTC. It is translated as CASTQPGLAVEQFF.